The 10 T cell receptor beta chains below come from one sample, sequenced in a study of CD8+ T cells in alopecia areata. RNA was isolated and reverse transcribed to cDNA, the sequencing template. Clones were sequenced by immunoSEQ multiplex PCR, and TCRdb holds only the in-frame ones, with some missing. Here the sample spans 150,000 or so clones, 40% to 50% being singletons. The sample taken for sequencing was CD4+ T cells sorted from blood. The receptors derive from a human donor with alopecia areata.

The CDR3 spells CSVGQGTGNEQFF. In nucleotides, the CDR3 is TGCAGCGTTGGGCAGGGGACGGGCAATGAGCAGTTCTTC. This rearrangement joins TRBV29-1 to TRBJ2-1; D perhaps matches TRBD1 (6 bases). The CDR3 is 13 residues long. With 4 bases removed from V and 6 bases from J, the gap between germline ends came to 13 bases. Germline assignment: CDR1 SQVTM and CDR2 ANQGSEA.

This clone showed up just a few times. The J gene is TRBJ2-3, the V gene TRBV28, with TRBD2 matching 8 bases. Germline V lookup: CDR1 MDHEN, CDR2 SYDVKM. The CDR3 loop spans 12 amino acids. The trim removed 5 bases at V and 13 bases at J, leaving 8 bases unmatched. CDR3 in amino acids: CASSEAGARKYF. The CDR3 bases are TGTGCCAGCAGTGAAGCGGGGGCTAGGAAGTATTTT. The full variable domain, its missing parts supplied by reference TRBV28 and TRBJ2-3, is DVKVTQSSRYLVKRTGEKVFLECVQDMDHENMFWYRQDPGLGLRLIYFSYDVKMKEKGDIPEGYSVSREKKERFSLILESASTNQTSMYLCASSEAGARKYFGPGTRLTVL.

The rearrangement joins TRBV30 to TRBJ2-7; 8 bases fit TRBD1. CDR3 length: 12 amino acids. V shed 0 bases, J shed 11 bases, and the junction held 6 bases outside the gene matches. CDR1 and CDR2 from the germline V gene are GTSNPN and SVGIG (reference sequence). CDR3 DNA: TGTGCCTGGAGTGTACGGCCAGGGGGCGAGTACTTC. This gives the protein CAWSVRPGGEYF. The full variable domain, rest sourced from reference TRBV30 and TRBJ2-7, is SQTIHQWPATLVQPVGSPLSLECTVEGTSNPNLYWYRQAAGRGLQLLFYSVGIGQISSEVPQNLSASRPQDRQFILSSKKLLLSDSGFYLCAWSVRPGGEYFGPGTRLTVT.

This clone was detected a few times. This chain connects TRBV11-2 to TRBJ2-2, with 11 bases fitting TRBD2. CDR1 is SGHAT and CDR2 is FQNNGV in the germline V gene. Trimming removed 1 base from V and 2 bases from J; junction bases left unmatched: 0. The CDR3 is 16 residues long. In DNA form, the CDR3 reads TGTGCCAGCAGCTTAGGACTAGCGGGAAACACCGGGGAGCTGTTTTTT. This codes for CASSLGLAGNTGELFF.

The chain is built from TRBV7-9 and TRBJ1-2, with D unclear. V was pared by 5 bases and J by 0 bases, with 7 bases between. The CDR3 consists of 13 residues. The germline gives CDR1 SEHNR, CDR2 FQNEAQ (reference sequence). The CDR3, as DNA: TGTGCCAGCAGCCAAGATGCTAACTATGGCTACACCTTC. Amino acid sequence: CASSQDANYGYTF.

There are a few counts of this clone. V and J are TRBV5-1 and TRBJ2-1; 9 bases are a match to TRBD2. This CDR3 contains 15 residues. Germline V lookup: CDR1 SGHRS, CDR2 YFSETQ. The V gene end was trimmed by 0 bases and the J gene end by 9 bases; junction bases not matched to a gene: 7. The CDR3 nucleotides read TGCGCCAGCAGCTTGGCCGAGGCGGGAGGGTTTGAGCAGTTCTTC. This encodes CASSLAEAGGFEQFF.

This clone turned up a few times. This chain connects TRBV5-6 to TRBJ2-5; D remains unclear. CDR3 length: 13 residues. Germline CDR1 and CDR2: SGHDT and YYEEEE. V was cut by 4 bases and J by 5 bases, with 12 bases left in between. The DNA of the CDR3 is TGTGCCAGCAGCGACGCCAATCTGGAGACCCAGTACTTC. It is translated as CASSDANLETQYF.

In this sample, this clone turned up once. CDR3 nucleotide sequence: TGTGCCAGCAGCCCCGGACAGGCATGGGACTATGGCTACACCTTC. Protein product: CASSPGQAWDYGYTF. The rearrangement uses TRBV7-2 and TRBJ1-2, with 7 bases fitting TRBD1. Germline V lookup: CDR1 SGHTA, CDR2 FQGNSA. The V segment lost 5 bases and the J segment 3 bases; nucleotides outside the gene matches: 9. The CDR3 covers 15 residues.

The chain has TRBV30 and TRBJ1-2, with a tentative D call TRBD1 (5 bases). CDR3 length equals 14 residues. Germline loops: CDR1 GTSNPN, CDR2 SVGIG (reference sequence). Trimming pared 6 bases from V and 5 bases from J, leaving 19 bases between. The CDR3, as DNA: TGTGCCTGCCGGAAGGGGCCCTTACGGTATGGCTACACCTTC. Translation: CACRKGPLRYGYTF.

The CDR3 here is CAWNLASYEQYF. The CDR3, as DNA: TGTGCCTGGAATTTGGCATCCTACGAGCAGTACTTC. The V gene is TRBV30, the J gene TRBJ2-7; D not certain. There are 12 residues in the CDR3. V lost 4 bases to trimming and J lost 1 base, with 8 bases between them. Germline lookup yields CDR1 GTSNPN and CDR2 SVGIG (reference sequence).